This T cell receptor (beta chain) was sequenced for a study of T cells in Graves' hyperthyroidism and ophthalmopathy. TCR beta CDR3 regions were amplified from RNA. With the HTBI primer set, the TCR CDR3 went through a first round of RT-PCR. Via MiXCR, TCRdb re-called the multiplex PCR reads, giving one row per CDR3 protein. The sample has hundreds of thousands of distinct CDR3 sequences, 11% to 15% seen once. This CDR3 is built from 18 residues. V shed 0 bases, J shed 5 bases, and the junction held 9 bases outside the gene matches. The germline gives CDR1 MNHEY, CDR2 SVGAGI. The sample consisted of blood. J is TRBJ2-1 and V is TRBV6-5; 11 positions agree with TRBD2. This receptor was taken from a woman in her 30s with Graves' hyperthyroidism that later progressed to Graves' ophthalmopathy. The CDR3 nucleotides read TGTGCCAGCAGTTACTCGCTAGCGGGAGGCCGTAGGGACAATGAGCAGTTCTTC. The encoded protein is CASSYSLAGGRRDNEQFF.